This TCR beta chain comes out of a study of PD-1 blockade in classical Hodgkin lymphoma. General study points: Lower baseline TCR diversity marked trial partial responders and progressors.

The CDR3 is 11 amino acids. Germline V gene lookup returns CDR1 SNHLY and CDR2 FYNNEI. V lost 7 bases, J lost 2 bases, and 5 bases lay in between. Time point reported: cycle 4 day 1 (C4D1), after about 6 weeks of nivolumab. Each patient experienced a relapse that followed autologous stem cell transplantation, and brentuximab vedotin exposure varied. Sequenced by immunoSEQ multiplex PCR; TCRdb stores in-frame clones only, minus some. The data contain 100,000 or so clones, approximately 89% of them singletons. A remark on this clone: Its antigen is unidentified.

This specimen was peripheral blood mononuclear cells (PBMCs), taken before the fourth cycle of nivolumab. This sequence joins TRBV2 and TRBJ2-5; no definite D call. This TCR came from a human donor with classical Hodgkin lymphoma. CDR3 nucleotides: TGTGCCAGCACTATTCAAGAGACCCAGTACTTC. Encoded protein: CASTIQETQYF. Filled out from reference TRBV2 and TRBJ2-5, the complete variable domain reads EPEVTQTPSHQVTQMGQEVILRCVPISNHLYFYWYRQILGQKVEFLVSFYNNEISEKSEIFDDQFSVERPDGSNFTLKIRSTKLEDSAMYFCASTIQETQYFGPGTRLLVL.